Described below is a single T cell receptor beta chain sequence and its context. Its antigen is currently unknown. One base away lies a much larger clone, so this may be a sequencing read error. The data derive from a study of T cells in Graves' hyperthyroidism and ophthalmopathy. Each diagnosis drew on symptoms, thyroxine, TRAb, thyroid ultrasound and orbital computed tomography findings. Isolation of PBMCs was performed on around 10 ml fresh peripheral blood. Study conclusions and caveats: Expanded thyroid clonotypes (above 0.001) were mostly also found in blood.

The germline gives CDR1 GTSNPN, CDR2 SVGIG (reference sequence). V lost 1 base and J lost 5, with 14 bases in between. The CDR3 is 14 residues long. TCR beta CDR3 sequences were amplified from RNA transcripts. Initially, a first-round RT-PCR of the TCR CDR3 employed the HTBI primer set. TCRdb passed the multiplex PCR reads through MiXCR, listing each CDR3 protein once. The sample includes some 500,000 distinct CDR3 sequences, about 16% of them seen just once. The receptor was derived from a woman aged 30 to 39 with Graves' ophthalmopathy. The rearrangement links TRBV30 to TRBJ2-5; D may be TRBD2 (5 bases). Sequencing was done on a sample of blood. This CDR3 reads CAWSGYGGGETQYF. The CDR3 coding sequence is TGTGCCTGGAGTGGCTATGGAGGTGGGGAGACCCAGTACTTC.